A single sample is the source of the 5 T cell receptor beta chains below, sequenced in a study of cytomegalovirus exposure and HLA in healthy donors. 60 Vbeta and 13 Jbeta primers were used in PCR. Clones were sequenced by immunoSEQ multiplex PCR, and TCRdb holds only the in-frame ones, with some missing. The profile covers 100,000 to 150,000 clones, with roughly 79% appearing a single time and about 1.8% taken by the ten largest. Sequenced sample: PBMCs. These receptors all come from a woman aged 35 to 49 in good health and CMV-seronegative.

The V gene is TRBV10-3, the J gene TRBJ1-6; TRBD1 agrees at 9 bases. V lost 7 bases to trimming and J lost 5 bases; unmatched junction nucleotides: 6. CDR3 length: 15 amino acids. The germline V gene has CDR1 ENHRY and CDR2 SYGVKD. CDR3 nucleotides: TGTGCCATCAATAAGGGACAGGGAAATAATTCACCCCTCCACTTT. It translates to CAINKGQGNNSPLHF.

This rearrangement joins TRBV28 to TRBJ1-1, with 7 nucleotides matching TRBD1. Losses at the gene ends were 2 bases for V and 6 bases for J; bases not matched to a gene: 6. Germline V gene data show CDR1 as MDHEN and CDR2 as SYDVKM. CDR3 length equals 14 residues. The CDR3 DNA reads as TGTGCCAGCAGTTTAGGAGGGGGCCGGGCTGAAGCTTTCTTT. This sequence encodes CASSLGGGRAEAFF.

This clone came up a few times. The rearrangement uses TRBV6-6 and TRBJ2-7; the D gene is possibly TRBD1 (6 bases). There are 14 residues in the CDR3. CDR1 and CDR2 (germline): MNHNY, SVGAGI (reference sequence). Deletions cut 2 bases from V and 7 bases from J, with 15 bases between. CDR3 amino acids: CASSYPGDNGEQYF. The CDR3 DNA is TGTGCCAGCAGTTACCCCGGGGACAATGGGGAGCAGTACTTC.

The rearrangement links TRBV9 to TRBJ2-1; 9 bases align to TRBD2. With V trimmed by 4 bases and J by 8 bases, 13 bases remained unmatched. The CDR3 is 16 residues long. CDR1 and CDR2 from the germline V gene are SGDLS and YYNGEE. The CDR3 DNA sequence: TGTGCCAGCAGCCCCCCTCCCGGGACTAGCATCCATGAGCAGTTCTTC. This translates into CASSPPPGTSIHEQFF.

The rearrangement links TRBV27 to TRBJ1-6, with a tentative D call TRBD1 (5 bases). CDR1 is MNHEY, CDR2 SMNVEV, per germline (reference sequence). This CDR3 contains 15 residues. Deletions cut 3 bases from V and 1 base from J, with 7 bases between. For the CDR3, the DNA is TGTGCCAGCAGTTTCCAGGGATCCTATAATTCACCCCTCCACTTT. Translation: CASSFQGSYNSPLHF.